A selection of T cell receptor beta chains follows, all from one sample in a study of shared clonotypes between healthy human individuals. The data were produced by immunoSEQ multiplex PCR, yet TCRdb's version contains in-frame clones alone and is incomplete. Among roughly 1 million clones listed, roughly 80% were seen once. The sample comprised memory CD4+ T cells sorted from blood. These receptors all stem from a man aged 18 to 35 in good health. Both conserved end residues are part of each CDR3. A D gene is named only where the DNA matches it firmly. Size is omitted from some rows. Given values are once, few, many or a class for expanded clones.

CDR3nt: TGCAGCGTTGTTTCCCAACAGGGGCCCTCAAGGGCCCAGCATTTT
CDR3aa: CSVVSQQGPSRAQHF
j_gene: TRBJ1-5
v_gene: TRBV29-1
d_gene: TRBD1
abundance: once

CDR3nt: TGTGCCAGCAGCTTCGGAGGGTCGGGAAATCAGCCCCAGCATTTT
CDR3aa: CASSFGGSGNQPQHF
j_gene: TRBJ1-5
v_gene: TRBV5-4
d_gene: NA
abundance: NA

CDR3nt: TGCGCCAGCAGCCAAGGGGTGGCTAGCGGGGGGGTTTACAATGAGCAGTTCTTC
CDR3aa: CASSQGVASGGVYNEQFF
j_gene: TRBJ2-1
v_gene: TRBV4-1
d_gene: TRBD2
abundance: NA

CDR3nt: TGTGCCAGCAGCCCGAACCTCCGGGCGTCTGGGGCCAACGTCCTGACTTTC
CDR3aa: CASSPNLRASGANVLTF
j_gene: TRBJ2-6
v_gene: TRBV11-2
d_gene: NA
abundance: once

CDR3nt: TGTGCCAGCAGCTTAGTTCCGGCTAAAAGGGCCAAAAACATTCAGTACTTC
CDR3aa: CASSLVPAKRAKNIQYF
j_gene: TRBJ2-4
v_gene: TRBV11-3
d_gene: NA
abundance: many

CDR3nt: TGTGCCAGCAGCCGGGACAGGGATGGCGAGCAGTACTTC
CDR3aa: CASSRDRDGEQYF
j_gene: TRBJ2-7
v_gene: TRBV5-4
d_gene: TRBD1
abundance: once

CDR3nt: TGTGCCAGCAGCAAAAGGAGGGGCGGGGAATCCGGGGAGCTGTTTTTT
CDR3aa: CASSKRRGGESGELFF
j_gene: TRBJ2-2
v_gene: TRBV21-1
d_gene: NA
abundance: NA

CDR3nt: TGTGCCAGCAGTTACTCGAGCGGGACAGGGTCCTACGAGCAGTACTTC
CDR3aa: CASSYSSGTGSYEQYF
j_gene: TRBJ2-7
v_gene: TRBV6-5
d_gene: TRBD1
abundance: NA

CDR3nt: TGTGCCAGCAGCGTAGGTTCGGAAGCTAACTATGGCTACACCTTC
CDR3aa: CASSVGSEANYGYTF
j_gene: TRBJ1-2
v_gene: TRBV9
d_gene: NA
abundance: NA

CDR3nt: TGTGCCAGCTCACCCTACCTCGCGGGAGGGGAAGAGACCCAGTACTTC
CDR3aa: CASSPYLAGGEETQYF
j_gene: TRBJ2-5
v_gene: TRBV18
d_gene: TRBD2
abundance: NA

CDR3nt: TGCAGCGTTGAAGAAGGCGGGGTAAACTACGAGCAGTACTTC
CDR3aa: CSVEEGGVNYEQYF
j_gene: TRBJ2-7
v_gene: TRBV29-1
d_gene: NA
abundance: NA

CDR3nt: TGTGCCAGCAGCTTACTAACAGGGGATCGCCAGCCCCAGCATTTT
CDR3aa: CASSLLTGDRQPQHF
j_gene: TRBJ1-5
v_gene: TRBV7-8
d_gene: TRBD1
abundance: NA

CDR3nt: TGTGCCAGCAGCTTGCATGGAAGGGAAGCTTTCTTT
CDR3aa: CASSLHGREAFF
j_gene: TRBJ1-1
v_gene: TRBV5-4
d_gene: NA
abundance: few

CDR3nt: TGTGCCAGCAGTGGAAGGACCGGGACAGATAATGAAAAACTGTTTTTT
CDR3aa: CASSGRTGTDNEKLFF
j_gene: TRBJ1-4
v_gene: TRBV6-1
d_gene: TRBD1
abundance: NA

CDR3nt: TGTGCCACCCCGGGAACTAGCACAGATACGCAGTATTTT
CDR3aa: CATPGTSTDTQYF
j_gene: TRBJ2-3
v_gene: TRBV6-1
d_gene: NA
abundance: NA

CDR3nt: TGTGCCAGCTCACCAAATAGCGGCGCAAGGGAGACCCAGTACTTC
CDR3aa: CASSPNSGARETQYF
j_gene: TRBJ2-5
v_gene: TRBV18
d_gene: NA
abundance: NA

CDR3nt: TGTGCCAGCAGCTGGCCGGGACTAGCCAACGAGCAGTACTTC
CDR3aa: CASSWPGLANEQYF
j_gene: TRBJ2-7
v_gene: TRBV5-4
d_gene: TRBD2
abundance: once

CDR3nt: TGTGCCAGCAGCCTAGGACTAGCGGGCGGCATTAATGAGCAGTTCTTC
CDR3aa: CASSLGLAGGINEQFF
j_gene: TRBJ2-1
v_gene: TRBV7-6
d_gene: TRBD2
abundance: NA

CDR3nt: TGTGCCAGCACCTTTCTCGATGAGCAGTTCTTC
CDR3aa: CASTFLDEQFF
j_gene: TRBJ2-1
v_gene: TRBV7-2
d_gene: NA
abundance: NA

CDR3nt: TGCGCCAGCAGCTTCGGGACTAGCGGGAGTGCAGATACGCAGTATTTT
CDR3aa: CASSFGTSGSADTQYF
j_gene: TRBJ2-3
v_gene: TRBV5-1
d_gene: TRBD2
abundance: NA

CDR3nt: TGTGCCAGCAGTGTTTCCCTAGCGGGGGCCTACAATGAGCAGTTCTTC
CDR3aa: CASSVSLAGAYNEQFF
j_gene: TRBJ2-1
v_gene: TRBV6-1
d_gene: TRBD2
abundance: NA

CDR3nt: TGTGCCAGCAGCCCTGCCGTATTTTTAACGCTGTTCTTC
CDR3aa: CASSPAVFLTLFF
j_gene: TRBJ2-1
v_gene: TRBV9
d_gene: NA
abundance: NA

CDR3nt: TGTGCCAGTAGGCCGGCAGATGCTAACTATGGCTACACCTTC
CDR3aa: CASRPADANYGYTF
j_gene: TRBJ1-2
v_gene: TRBV19
d_gene: NA
abundance: NA

CDR3nt: TGTGCCAGCAGCTTAGGCGGGGGGGCCCACGAGCAGTACTTC
CDR3aa: CASSLGGGAHEQYF
j_gene: TRBJ2-7
v_gene: TRBV7-3
d_gene: TRBD2
abundance: NA

CDR3nt: TGTGCCAGCAGCTTGTGGACTAGGGGGGCCTACGAGCAGTACTTC
CDR3aa: CASSLWTRGAYEQYF
j_gene: TRBJ2-7
v_gene: TRBV5-4
d_gene: NA
abundance: NA

CDR3nt: TGTGCCAGCAGCCAAGACCTGGGGGGTAGCACAGATACGCAGTATTTT
CDR3aa: CASSQDLGGSTDTQYF
j_gene: TRBJ2-3
v_gene: TRBV14
d_gene: NA
abundance: NA

CDR3nt: TGTGCCAGCAGCCTGGGTGGGCGGACAGGGACCTACGAGCAGTACTTC
CDR3aa: CASSLGGRTGTYEQYF
j_gene: TRBJ2-7
v_gene: TRBV5-4
d_gene: TRBD1
abundance: NA

CDR3nt: TGTGCCAGCAGCGTAGTAGGGGGCGCTCTCAATGAGCAGTTCTTC
CDR3aa: CASSVVGGALNEQFF
j_gene: TRBJ2-1
v_gene: TRBV9
d_gene: TRBD1
abundance: NA

CDR3nt: TGTGCCAGCAGCTTGGCCGTGGGAACCCAGTACTTC
CDR3aa: CASSLAVGTQYF
j_gene: TRBJ2-5
v_gene: TRBV5-6
d_gene: NA
abundance: NA

CDR3nt: TGCGCCAGCAGGGAAGGCGACGAGCAGTACTTC
CDR3aa: CASREGDEQYF
j_gene: TRBJ2-7
v_gene: TRBV5-1
d_gene: NA
abundance: NA

CDR3nt: TGTGCCATCAGGCCGGGACTTGCGAACACCGGGGAGCTGTTTTTT
CDR3aa: CAIRPGLANTGELFF
j_gene: TRBJ2-2
v_gene: TRBV10-3
d_gene: NA
abundance: NA

CDR3nt: TGTGCCATCAGTCCCGGGACTAGCCAAGAGACCCAGTACTTC
CDR3aa: CAISPGTSQETQYF
j_gene: TRBJ2-5
v_gene: TRBV10-3
d_gene: TRBD2
abundance: NA

CDR3nt: TGCGCCAGCAGTGAGTCCGTCGGGAGCGGGGCAGATACGCAGTATTTT
CDR3aa: CASSESVGSGADTQYF
j_gene: TRBJ2-3
v_gene: TRBV10-1
d_gene: TRBD2
abundance: NA

CDR3nt: TGTGCCAGCAGTTTAGCTAGCAGCAATGAGCAGTTCTTC
CDR3aa: CASSLASSNEQFF
j_gene: TRBJ2-1
v_gene: TRBV28
d_gene: NA
abundance: once

CDR3nt: TGTGCCAGCAGCCTCGGACAGGGGCCAAACTATGGCTACACCTTC
CDR3aa: CASSLGQGPNYGYTF
j_gene: TRBJ1-2
v_gene: TRBV6-5
d_gene: TRBD1
abundance: few

CDR3nt: TGCAGCGTTGATAGTCAGGGGGATTCCGAGCAGTACTTC
CDR3aa: CSVDSQGDSEQYF
j_gene: TRBJ2-7
v_gene: TRBV29-1
d_gene: TRBD1
abundance: NA

CDR3nt: TGTGCCAGCAGTAAAACCGGGACTAGCGGGATTAACACCGGGGAGCTGTTTTTT
CDR3aa: CASSKTGTSGINTGELFF
j_gene: TRBJ2-2
v_gene: TRBV7-2
d_gene: TRBD2
abundance: NA

CDR3nt: TGTGCCAGCAACGAACTCACACCAGGACAGGAGGAGCAGTACTTC
CDR3aa: CASNELTPGQEEQYF
j_gene: TRBJ2-7
v_gene: TRBV28
d_gene: TRBD1
abundance: NA

CDR3nt: TGTGCCAGCAGCGTTGACAAGGTCGGTAGCAATCAGCCCCAGCATTTT
CDR3aa: CASSVDKVGSNQPQHF
j_gene: TRBJ1-5
v_gene: TRBV5-4
d_gene: NA
abundance: NA

CDR3nt: TGTGCCAGCAGCGATCTAGGGACAGGGGGTAATCAGCCCCAGCATTTT
CDR3aa: CASSDLGTGGNQPQHF
j_gene: TRBJ1-5
v_gene: TRBV2
d_gene: TRBD1
abundance: few

CDR3nt: TGTGCCAGCAGCCATACACTGGACTTCTCAGATACGCAGTATTTT
CDR3aa: CASSHTLDFSDTQYF
j_gene: TRBJ2-3
v_gene: TRBV5-4
d_gene: NA
abundance: NA

CDR3nt: TGTGCCAGCAGCGGGGCAGGGACGGGTGGCTACACCTTC
CDR3aa: CASSGAGTGGYTF
j_gene: TRBJ1-2
v_gene: TRBV11-2
d_gene: NA
abundance: NA

CDR3nt: TGCGCCAGCAGCTTGGCCAACCAGGGTGAGACCCAGTACTTC
CDR3aa: CASSLANQGETQYF
j_gene: TRBJ2-5
v_gene: TRBV5-1
d_gene: NA
abundance: NA

CDR3nt: TGTGCCAGCAGCCCTATTAGGGGGCTCACCGGGGAGCTGTTTTTT
CDR3aa: CASSPIRGLTGELFF
j_gene: TRBJ2-2
v_gene: TRBV11-2
d_gene: TRBD1
abundance: many

CDR3nt: TGTGCCAGCAGCTTTCCGACTAGCGCTAAAAACATTCAGTACTTC
CDR3aa: CASSFPTSAKNIQYF
j_gene: TRBJ2-4
v_gene: TRBV7-2
d_gene: TRBD2
abundance: NA